This note documents a single T cell receptor beta chain sequence. This record belongs to a study of T cell responses to AZD1222 COVID-19 vaccine. V gave up 6 bases and J gave up 1 base, with 8 bases separating them. The CDR3 has 13 residues. The germline V gene has CDR1 PRHDT and CDR2 FYEKMQ (reference sequence). Some clones are missing from TCRdb's copy, which holds only in-frame ones; the method was immunoSEQ multiplex PCR. The table includes about 120,000 clones, around 93% detected once. The sample in question was peripheral blood, obtained on day 0 of AZD1222 vaccination. The source is an adult in good health. J is TRBJ2-3 and V is TRBV13, with D perhaps TRBD1 (6 bases). The CDR3 spells CASSYRGTDTQYF. CDR3 nucleotide sequence: TGTGCCAGCAGTTACAGGGGCACAGATACGCAGTATTTT.